This T cell receptor (beta chain) originates from a study of PD-L1 blockade in urothelial cancer. Time point: peripheral blood 6 weeks after treatment start. This table comes from immunoSEQ multiplex PCR, and its TCRdb copy is limited to in-frame clones, with some not included. This repertoire shows 100,000 to 150,000 clones, approximately 85% found once; its top ten account for 2.4%. Looked up from germline, CDR1 is MNHNY and CDR2 is SVGAGI (reference sequence). The CDR3 is 15 residues long. Trimming pared 5 bases from V and 0 bases from J, leaving 11 bases between. This sequence originates from a man aged 45-60 years with urothelial cancer. The sample consisted of PBMCs, taken around atezolizumab (anti-PD-L1) treatment. This chain joins TRBV6-6 and TRBJ1-5; the D is unclear. The CDR3 DNA is TGTGCCAGCAGTCCTCTCCTCAGTAGCAATCAGCCCCAGCATTTT. Protein product: CASSPLLSSNQPQHF.